Here is one T cell receptor beta chain with its context. No cognate antigen has been identified for it. Nothing much larger sits one base from this clone, and base qualities are not available. TCRbeta CDR3 regions were amplified from genomic DNA by means of the immunoSEQ Assay, a bias-controlled multiplex PCR. The paper's processing steps were these. Within the assay, amplification of reference gene primers was used to estimate how many nucleated cells each sample contained. Sequence reads were collapsed and filtered to measure the absolute abundance of every unique TCRbeta CDR3 rearrangement. For each sample, productive Simpson clonality was calculated as the square root of Simpson's diversity index over productive rearrangements. TCRdb mirrors the immuneACCESS table, restricted to in-frame sequences. Some clones are absent from its copies; in checked studies, under half trace to an unresolved V gene, and the reason for the others is unknown. D and trimming were read from the DNA, whereas the V and J calls and clone size are those reported in that table. The sample data list 300,000 to 350,000 clones, and 87% of these were observed just once. About 2% of the sample belongs to the ten largest clones.

The germline V gene specifies SGDLS as CDR1 and YYNGEE as CDR2. V lost 1 base and J lost 0 bases; the stretch between them is 9 bases long. The CDR3 sequence holds 15 residues, the cysteine and phenylalanine included. The kept DNA is CDR3 alone, 45 bases in frame from the first base. The collaborating institutions used their own protocols to collect whole blood in K2EDTA tubes. Collaborator samples were shipped for TCRbeta analysis as frozen whole blood, isolated PBMCs, or DNA extracted from either sample type. This sample stems from a study of blood T cell repertoires in COVID-19 (dated by TCRdb to the early 2020s). Background on the whole study: Samples covering the acute and convalescent phases of COVID-19 were provided by collaborators in the United States, Italy and Spain. The material from the prospective study consisted of cDNA or gDNA derived from T cells, B-cell-depleted T cells, or PBMCs. Subjects who had been exposed to COVID-19, were actively infected with it, or had recovered from it provided the deeply sampled blood TCRbeta repertoires that made up the dataset. A freely available public database, intended as a resource for researchers studying the immune response to SARS-CoV-2, is where the repertoires were released. Samples were obtained from the ongoing ImmuneRACE study (first 160 participants) and from over a thousand subjects provided by 6 global collaborators. Nearly every sample came with metadata listing a de-identified subject ID, COVID-19 status, age in years and sex. Where available, HLA class I and class II types were taken from metadata supplied by the sample provider and were not determined by assay-based typing. Broader findings and caveats from the paper: The quantity of clinical and demographic metadata differed by source and by participant and was supplied without curation.

The sequence links TRBV9 to TRBJ2-3; tentative D gene TRBD1, with 6 bases matching. The source is a man in his late teens or twenties with active or convalescent COVID-19. Sequencing was done on a sample of peripheral blood. Here the CDR3 is given as CASSVHGQSTDTQYF. The DNA sequence is as follows: TGTGCCAGCAGCGTACACGGACAGAGCACAGATACGCAGTATTTT. With the rest looked up from the reference TRBV9 and TRBJ2-3 genes rather than sequenced, the full variable domain is DSGVTQTPKHLITATGQRVTLRCSPRSGDLSVYWYQQSLDQGLQFLIQYYNGEERAKGNILERFSAQQFPDLHSELNLSSLELGDSALYFCASSVHGQSTDTQYFGPGTRLTVL.